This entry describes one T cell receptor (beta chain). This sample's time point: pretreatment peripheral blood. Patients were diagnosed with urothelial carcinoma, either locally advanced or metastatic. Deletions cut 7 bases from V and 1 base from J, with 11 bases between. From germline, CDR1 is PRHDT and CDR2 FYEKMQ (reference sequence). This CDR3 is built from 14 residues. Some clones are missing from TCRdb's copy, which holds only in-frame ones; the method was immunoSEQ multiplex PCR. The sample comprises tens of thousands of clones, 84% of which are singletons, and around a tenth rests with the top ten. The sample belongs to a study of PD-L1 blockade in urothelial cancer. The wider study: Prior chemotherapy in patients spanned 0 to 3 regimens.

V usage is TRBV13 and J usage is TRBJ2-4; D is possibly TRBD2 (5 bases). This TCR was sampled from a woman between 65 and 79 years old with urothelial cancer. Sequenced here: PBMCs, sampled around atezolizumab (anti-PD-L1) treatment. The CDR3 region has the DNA TGTGCCAGCACCATGAGAGGGGCCAAAAACATTCAGTACTTC. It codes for CASTMRGAKNIQYF.